The 3 T cell receptor beta chains below all came from one sample that was sequenced in a study of graft-versus-host responses after intestinal transplantation. Graft specimens yielded both intraepithelial and lamina propria lymphocytes. TCRdb keeps only in-frame clones here, not all; method: immunoSEQ multiplex PCR. Among about 8,400 clones listed, roughly 70% were seen once. Sequencing was performed on ileum tissue, taken 494 days after intestinal transplant. These receptors all come from a human patient who received an intestinal transplant, so some T cells may come from the graft donor.

The chain uses TRBV11-2 and TRBJ2-1, with TRBD2 identical over 10 bases. The CDR3 is made up of 17 amino acids. Per the germline V gene, CDR1 is SGHAT and CDR2 is FQNNGV. V was pared by 5 bases and J by 1 base, with 8 bases of the junction left unmatched. This CDR3 reads CASSPTTSGTSYNEQFF. The CDR3 nucleotides are TGTGCCAGCAGCCCAACCACTAGCGGGACGTCCTACAATGAGCAGTTCTTC.

The chain links TRBV6-1 to TRBJ2-2, with D uncertain. The CDR3 has 13 residues. V was pared by 5 bases and J by 4 bases, with 8 bases between. Germline V gene lookup returns CDR1 MNHNS and CDR2 SASEGT. This CDR3 is CASSSPPTGELFF. In nucleotides, the CDR3 is TGTGCCAGCAGTAGCCCCCCCACCGGGGAGCTGTTTTTT.

This chain uses TRBV7-2 with TRBJ2-5; no clear D. The CDR3 contains 15 residues. Germline V gives CDR1 SGHTA, CDR2 FQGNSA. Trimming cost V 2 bases and J 4 bases, with 14 bases left between them. The DNA of the CDR3 is TGTGCCAGCAGCTTATTGGGATATATCGGAGAGACCCAGTACTTC. Its translation: CASSLLGYIGETQYF.